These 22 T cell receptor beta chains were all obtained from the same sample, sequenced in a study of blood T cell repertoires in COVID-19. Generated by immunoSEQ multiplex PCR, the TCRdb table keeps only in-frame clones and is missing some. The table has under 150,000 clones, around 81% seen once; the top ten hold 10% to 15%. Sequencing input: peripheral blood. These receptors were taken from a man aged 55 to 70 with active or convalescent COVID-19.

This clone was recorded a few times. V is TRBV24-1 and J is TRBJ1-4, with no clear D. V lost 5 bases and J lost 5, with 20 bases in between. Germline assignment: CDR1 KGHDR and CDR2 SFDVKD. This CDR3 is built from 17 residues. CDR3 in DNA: TGTGCCACCAGTGGACACGCGCTGGCGTCGAAAAATGAAAAACTGTTTTTT. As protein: CATSGHALASKNEKLFF.

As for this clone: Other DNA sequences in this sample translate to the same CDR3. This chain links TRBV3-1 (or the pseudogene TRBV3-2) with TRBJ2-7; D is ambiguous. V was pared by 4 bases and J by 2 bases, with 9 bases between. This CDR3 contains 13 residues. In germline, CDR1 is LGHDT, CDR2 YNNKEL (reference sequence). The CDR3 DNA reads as TGTGCCAGCAGCCGTACTTCGGCCTACGAGCAGTACTTC. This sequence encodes CASSRTSAYEQYF.

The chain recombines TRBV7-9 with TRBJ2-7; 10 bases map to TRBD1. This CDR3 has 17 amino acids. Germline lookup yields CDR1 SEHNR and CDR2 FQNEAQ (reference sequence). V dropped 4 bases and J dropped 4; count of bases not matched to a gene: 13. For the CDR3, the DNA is TGTGCCAGCAGCTCCCCCAGTCCGGGACAGGGGACGTACGAGCAGTACTTC. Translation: CASSSPSPGQGTYEQYF.

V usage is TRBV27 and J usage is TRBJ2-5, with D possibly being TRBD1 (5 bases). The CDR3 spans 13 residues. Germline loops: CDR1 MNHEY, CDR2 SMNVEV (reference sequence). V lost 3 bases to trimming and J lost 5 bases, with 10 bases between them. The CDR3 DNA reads TGTGCCAGCAGTTTTTCCAGGGCGGAGACCCAGTACTTC. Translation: CASSFSRAETQYF.

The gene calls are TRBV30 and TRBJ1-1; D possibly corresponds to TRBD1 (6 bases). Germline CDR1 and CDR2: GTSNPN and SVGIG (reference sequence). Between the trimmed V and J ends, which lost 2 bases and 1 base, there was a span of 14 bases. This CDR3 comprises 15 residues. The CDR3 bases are TGTGCCTGGAGTCCCAGGGGAGTGTGGAACACTGAAGCTTTCTTT. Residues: CAWSPRGVWNTEAFF.

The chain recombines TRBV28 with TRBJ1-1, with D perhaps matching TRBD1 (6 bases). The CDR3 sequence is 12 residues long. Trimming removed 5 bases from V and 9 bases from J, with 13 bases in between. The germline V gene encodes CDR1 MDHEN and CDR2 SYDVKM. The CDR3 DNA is TGTGCCAGCAGTATTACAGGGCATCAAGCTTTCTTT. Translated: CASSITGHQAFF. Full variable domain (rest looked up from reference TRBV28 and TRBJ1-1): DVKVTQSSRYLVKRTGEKVFLECVQDMDHENMFWYRQDPGLGLRLIYFSYDVKMKEKGDIPEGYSVSREKKERFSLILESASTNQTSMYLCASSITGHQAFFGQGTRLTVV.

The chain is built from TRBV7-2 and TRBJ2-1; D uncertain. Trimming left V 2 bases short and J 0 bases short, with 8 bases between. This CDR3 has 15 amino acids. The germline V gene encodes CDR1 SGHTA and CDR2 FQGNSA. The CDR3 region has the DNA TGTGCCAGCAGCTTACAATTTAGCTCCTACAATGAGCAGTTCTTC. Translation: CASSLQFSSYNEQFF.

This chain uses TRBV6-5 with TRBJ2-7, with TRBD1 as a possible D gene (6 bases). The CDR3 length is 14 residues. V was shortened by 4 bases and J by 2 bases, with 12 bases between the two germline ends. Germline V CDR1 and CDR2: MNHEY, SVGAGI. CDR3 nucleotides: TGTGCCAGCAGTTCAGGGGCTCAGACCTACGAGCAGTACTTC. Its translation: CASSSGAQTYEQYF.

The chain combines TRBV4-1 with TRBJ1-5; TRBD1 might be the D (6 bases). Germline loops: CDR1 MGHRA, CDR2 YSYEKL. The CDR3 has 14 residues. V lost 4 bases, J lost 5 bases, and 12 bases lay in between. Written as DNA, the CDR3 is TGCGCCAGCAGCCCGGGGAGGGGGGATCAGCCCCAGCATTTT. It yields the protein CASSPGRGDQPQHF.

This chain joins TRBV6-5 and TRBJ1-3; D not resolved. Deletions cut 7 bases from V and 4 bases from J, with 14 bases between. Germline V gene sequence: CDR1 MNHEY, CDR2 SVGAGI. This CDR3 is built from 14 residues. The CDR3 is CASTRGVTGNTIYF. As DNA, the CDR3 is TGTGCCAGCACACGGGGAGTCACAGGAAACACCATATATTTT.

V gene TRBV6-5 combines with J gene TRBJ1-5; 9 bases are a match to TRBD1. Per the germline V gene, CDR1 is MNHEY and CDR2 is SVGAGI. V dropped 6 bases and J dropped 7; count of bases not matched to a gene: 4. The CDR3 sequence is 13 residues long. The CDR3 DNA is TGTGCCAGCAGAGGACAGGGGACCCAGCCCCAGCATTTT. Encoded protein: CASRGQGTQPQHF.

In DNA, the CDR3 is TGTGCCAGTAGTATTGGAGGATTAGCGGTCACAGATACGCAGTATTTT. As protein: CASSIGGLAVTDTQYF. The chain has TRBV19 and TRBJ2-3; D perhaps matches TRBD2 (6 bases). Trimming removed 3 bases from V and 2 bases from J, with 15 bases in between. CDR1 LNHDA and CDR2 SQIVND come from the germline V gene (reference sequence). The CDR3 covers 16 residues.

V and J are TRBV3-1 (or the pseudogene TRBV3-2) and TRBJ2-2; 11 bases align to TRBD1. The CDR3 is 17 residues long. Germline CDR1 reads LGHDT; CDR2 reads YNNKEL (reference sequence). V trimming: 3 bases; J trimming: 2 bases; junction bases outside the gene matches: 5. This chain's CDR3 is CASSHYWTGGNTGELFF. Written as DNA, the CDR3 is TGTGCCAGCAGCCATTATTGGACAGGGGGCAACACCGGGGAGCTGTTTTTT.

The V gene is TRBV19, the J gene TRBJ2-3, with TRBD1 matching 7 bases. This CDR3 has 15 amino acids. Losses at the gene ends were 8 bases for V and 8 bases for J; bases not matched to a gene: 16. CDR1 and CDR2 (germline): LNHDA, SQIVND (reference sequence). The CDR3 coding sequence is TGTGCCAGTGGGTCAACAGGGGAGTTTGGGGCTACGCAGTATTTT. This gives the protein CASGSTGEFGATQYF.

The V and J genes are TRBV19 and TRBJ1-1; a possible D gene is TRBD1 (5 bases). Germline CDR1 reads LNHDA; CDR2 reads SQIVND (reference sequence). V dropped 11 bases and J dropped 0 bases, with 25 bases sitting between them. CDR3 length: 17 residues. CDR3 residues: CARSREAGPSMNTEAFF. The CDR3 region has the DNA TGTGCCCGGAGTAGGGAGGCGGGACCCTCCATGAACACTGAAGCTTTCTTT.

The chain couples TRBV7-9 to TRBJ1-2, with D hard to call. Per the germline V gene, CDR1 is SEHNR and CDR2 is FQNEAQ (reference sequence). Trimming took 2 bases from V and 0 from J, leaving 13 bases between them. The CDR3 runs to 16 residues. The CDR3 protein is CASSLFSYGANYGYTF. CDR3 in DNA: TGTGCCAGCAGCTTATTCTCCTACGGGGCTAACTATGGCTACACCTTC.

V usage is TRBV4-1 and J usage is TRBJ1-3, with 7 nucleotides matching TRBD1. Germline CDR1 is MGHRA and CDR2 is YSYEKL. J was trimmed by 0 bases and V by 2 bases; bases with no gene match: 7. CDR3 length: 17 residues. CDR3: CASSQTPTGNSGNTIYF. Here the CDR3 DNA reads TGCGCCAGCAGCCAAACCCCGACAGGGAACTCTGGAAACACCATATATTTT.

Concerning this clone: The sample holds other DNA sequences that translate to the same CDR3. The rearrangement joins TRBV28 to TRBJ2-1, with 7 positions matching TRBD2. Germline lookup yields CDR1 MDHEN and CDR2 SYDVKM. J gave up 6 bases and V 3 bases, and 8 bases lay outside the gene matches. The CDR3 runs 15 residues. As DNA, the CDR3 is TGTGCCAGCAGTTTTACTGGCGGGAGTAGCAATGAGCAGTTCTTC. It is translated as CASSFTGGSSNEQFF.

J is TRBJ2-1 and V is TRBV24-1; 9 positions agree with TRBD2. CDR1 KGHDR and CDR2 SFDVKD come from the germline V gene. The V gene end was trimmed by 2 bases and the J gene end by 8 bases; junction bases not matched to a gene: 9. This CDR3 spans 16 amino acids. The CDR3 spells CATSDSLAGGLYEQFF. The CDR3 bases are TGTGCCACCAGTGATTCCCTGGCGGGAGGGCTTTATGAGCAGTTCTTC.

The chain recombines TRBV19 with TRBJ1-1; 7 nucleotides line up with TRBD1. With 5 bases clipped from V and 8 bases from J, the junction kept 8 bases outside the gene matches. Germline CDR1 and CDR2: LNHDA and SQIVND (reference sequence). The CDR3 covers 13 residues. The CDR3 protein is CASSGRGLEEAFF. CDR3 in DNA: TGTGCCAGTAGTGGAAGGGGGCTAGAGGAAGCTTTCTTT.

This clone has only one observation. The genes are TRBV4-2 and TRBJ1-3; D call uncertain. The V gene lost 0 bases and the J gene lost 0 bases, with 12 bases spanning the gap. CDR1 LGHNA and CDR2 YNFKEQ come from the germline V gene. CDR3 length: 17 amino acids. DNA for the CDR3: TGTGCCAGCAGCCAAGATGGAGTATTCATCTCTGGAAACACCATATATTTT. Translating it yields CASSQDGVFISGNTIYF.

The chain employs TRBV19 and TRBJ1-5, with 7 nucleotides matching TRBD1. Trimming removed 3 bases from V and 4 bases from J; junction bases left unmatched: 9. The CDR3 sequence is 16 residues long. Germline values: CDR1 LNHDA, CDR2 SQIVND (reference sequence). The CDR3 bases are TGTGCCAGTAGTATGGGCACAGGGGTCCCGAATCAGCCCCAGCATTTT. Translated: CASSMGTGVPNQPQHF.